A single sample is the source of the 22 T cell receptor beta chains below, sequenced in a study of T cell repertoires in cytomegalovirus infection. TCRdb called the reads again in MiXCR, with one record for every CDR3 protein. The table shows around 260,000 distinct CDR3 sequences, with about 25% occurring only once. The sequencing input was PBMCs. These receptors were taken from a human donor in good health (CMV status not recorded). Some clones in this sample may be carry-over from other donors' samples.

The chain joins TRBV6-2 or TRBV6-3 to TRBJ2-5; the D is unclear. V lost 1 base and J 4 bases, leaving 4 bases between the germline ends. This CDR3 region has 12 residues. The germline CDR1 and CDR2 sequences are MNHEY and SVGEGT. CDR3 in DNA: TGTGCCAGCAGTTACTTCGCAGAGACCCAGTACTTC. It codes for CASSYFAETQYF.

This clonotype was counted at least ten times. The chain combines TRBV7-2 with TRBJ2-7; D is ambiguous. Trimming took 4 bases from V and 1 from J, leaving 8 bases between them. This CDR3 has 13 amino acids. Germline lookup yields CDR1 SGHTA and CDR2 FQGNSA. The CDR3 here is CASSSAGSYEQYF. CDR3 DNA sequence: TGTGCCAGCAGCTCGGCCGGGTCCTACGAGCAGTACTTC.

In its sample, this clonotype was seen a few times. This chain links TRBV7-2 with TRBJ2-1, with D perhaps matching TRBD2 (5 bases). The CDR3 covers 16 residues. Germline V gives CDR1 SGHTA, CDR2 FQGNSA. The V and J ends lost 3 bases and 1 base respectively, with 13 bases between them. As DNA, the CDR3 is TGTGCCAGCAGCTTCCTTACTAGTAGGTCCTACAATGAGCAGTTCTTC. This codes for CASSFLTSRSYNEQFF.

In its sample, this clonotype was seen many times. J is TRBJ1-1 and V is TRBV28, with 7 bases fitting TRBD1. V gave up 3 bases and J gave up 10 bases; unmatched junction bases: 8. This CDR3 is 13 amino acids long. From germline, CDR1 is MDHEN and CDR2 SYDVKM. CDR3 DNA: TGTGCCAGCAGTTTCTCAGACAGGGTTGGAGCTTTCTTT. Translated, it gives CASSFSDRVGAFF.

The V and J genes are TRBV28 and TRBJ1-4; tentative D call: TRBD1 (5 bases). V was pared by 4 bases and J by 4 bases, with 13 bases between. CDR1 and CDR2 from the germline V gene are MDHEN and SYDVKM. CDR3 length: 15 residues. CDR3 loop: CASSSIQGSNEKLFF. DNA of the CDR3: TGTGCCAGCAGTTCAATTCAGGGCAGTAATGAAAAACTGTTTTTT.

The J gene is TRBJ2-1, the V gene TRBV6-1, with D unclear. V lost 4 bases and J 8 bases, leaving 9 bases between the germline ends. Looked up from germline, CDR1 is MNHNS and CDR2 is SASEGT. This CDR3 contains 12 residues. CDR3 region: CASSARGDEQFF. The DNA for the CDR3 is TGTGCCAGCAGTGCCCGTGGGGATGAGCAGTTCTTC.

The rearrangement links TRBV6-2 or TRBV6-3 to TRBJ2-1; D possibly corresponds to TRBD2 (5 bases). The V gene's germline CDR1 is MNHEY and CDR2 SVGEGT. The ends were cut back, 5 bases at V and 9 bases at J, with 11 bases in the middle. The CDR3 is 12 amino acids. CDR3 nucleotides: TGTGCCAGCAGTACTAGAAACGGTGAGCAGTTCTTC. It encodes CASSTRNGEQFF.

The chain carries TRBV3-1 and TRBJ2-7; D perhaps matches TRBD1 (5 bases). V was trimmed by 0 bases and J by 3 bases, leaving 9 bases between them. CDR3 size: 14 residues. Germline CDR1 reads LGHDT; CDR2 reads YNNKEL (reference sequence). CDR3: CASSQEPRGYEQYF. The CDR3 bases are TGTGCCAGCAGCCAAGAACCAAGGGGCTACGAGCAGTACTTC.

The V gene is TRBV18, the J gene TRBJ2-2; unclear D gene. This CDR3 is built from 16 residues. The germline gives CDR1 KGHSH, CDR2 LQKENI. V lost 4 bases and J lost 1, with 13 bases in between. Here the CDR3 reads CASSQVLGRNTGELFF. The CDR3 DNA sequence: TGTGCCAGCTCACAAGTCTTGGGTCGGAACACCGGGGAGCTGTTTTTT.

The chain couples TRBV20-1 to TRBJ2-7; a weak D match, TRBD2 (6 bases). V was shortened by 0 bases and J by 5 bases, with 14 bases between the two germline ends. The CDR3 runs to 14 residues. CDR1 and CDR2 (germline): DFQATT, SNEGSKA (reference sequence). The chain's CDR3 is CSARDRRGRNEQYF. DNA of the CDR3: TGCAGTGCTAGAGATCGGCGGGGCAGGAACGAGCAGTACTTC.

This clonotype was counted ten times or more. The gene calls are TRBV7-2 and TRBJ2-3; D possibly corresponds to TRBD1 (6 bases). The CDR3 is 15 residues long. Trimming removed 3 bases at V and 3 bases at J, with 13 bases between. Germline CDR1 and CDR2: SGHTA and FQGNSA. CDR3 residues: CASSFQQGPTDTQYF. CDR3 bases: TGTGCCAGCAGCTTCCAGCAGGGGCCGACAGATACGCAGTATTTT. The full variable domain, completed using reference TRBV7-2 and TRBJ2-3, is GAGVSQSPSNKVTEKGKDVELRCDPISGHTALYWYRQSLGQGLEFLIYFQGNSAPDKSGLPSDRFSAERTGGSVSTLTIQRTQQEDSAVYLCASSFQQGPTDTQYFGPGTRLTVL.

The chain couples TRBV5-1 to TRBJ2-2; D remains ambiguous. CDR1 SGHRS and CDR2 YFSETQ come from the germline V gene. The CDR3 has 13 residues. V was pared by 5 bases and J by 6 bases, with 11 bases between. The CDR3 loop is CASSRAVAGELFF. The CDR3, as DNA: TGCGCCAGCAGTCGGGCGGTGGCCGGGGAGCTGTTTTTT.

This clonotype was seen only a few times. The chain uses TRBV18 and TRBJ2-7; TRBD2 aligns across 13 bases. Germline V gene sequence: CDR1 KGHSH, CDR2 LQKENI. CDR3 length: 19 amino acids. V gave up 2 bases and J gave up 0 bases; unmatched junction bases: 10. The CDR3, as DNA: TGTGCCAGCTCACCAGGGAGGACTAGCGGGAGAGGGGTCTCCTACGAGCAGTACTTC. Protein product: CASSPGRTSGRGVSYEQYF.

This clonotype was picked up many times. The chain recombines TRBV15 with TRBJ2-1; 7 bases are shared with TRBD2. The CDR3 has 14 amino acids. J lost 2 bases, V lost 7 bases, and 5 bases had no gene match. CDR1 and CDR2 (germline): LNHNV, YYDKDF (reference sequence). The DNA of the CDR3 is TGTGCCACCATGCGCAGCGGGACCTACAATGAGCAGTTCTTC. Its protein product is CATMRSGTYNEQFF.

V and J are TRBV7-9 and TRBJ2-7, with 11 bases aligning to TRBD2. In germline, CDR1 is SEHNR, CDR2 FQNEAQ (reference sequence). This CDR3 is built from 17 residues. V dropped 5 bases and J dropped 2; count of bases not matched to a gene: 11. CDR3 nucleotides: TGTGCCAGCAGCCCCCTCTCCCTAGCGGGGGGTACCTACGAGCAGTACTTC. Translated: CASSPLSLAGGTYEQYF. Full variable domain (missing parts from reference TRBV7-9 and TRBJ2-7): DTGVSQNPRHKITKRGQNVTFRCDPISEHNRLYWYRQTLGQGPEFLTYFQNEAQLEKSRLLSDRFSAERPKGSFSTLEIQRTEQGDSAMYLCASSPLSLAGGTYEQYFGPGTRLTVT.

This clonotype came up a few times. This chain links TRBV24-1 with TRBJ1-1, with TRBD1 matching 9 bases. The CDR3 sequence is 15 residues long. Losses at the gene ends were 4 bases for V and 1 base for J; bases not matched to a gene: 3. CDR1 and CDR2 (germline): KGHDR, SFDVKD. The CDR3 reads CATSDPTGGNTEAFF. The DNA for the CDR3 is TGTGCCACCAGTGACCCGACAGGGGGGAACACTGAAGCTTTCTTT.

This clonotype was counted at least ten times. V is TRBV27 and J is TRBJ1-5; 9 nucleotides line up with TRBD1. Losses at the gene ends were 0 bases for V and 4 bases for J; bases not matched to a gene: 1. The CDR3 length is 15 residues. CDR1 is MNHEY, CDR2 SMNVEV, per germline (reference sequence). The DNA for the CDR3 is TGTGCCAGCAGTTTATCTGACAGGGGGAATCAGCCCCAGCATTTT. This sequence encodes CASSLSDRGNQPQHF.

The rearrangement uses TRBV28 and TRBJ1-1; no firm D call. The CDR3 contains 16 residues. Trimming removed 6 bases from V and 9 bases from J, with 26 bases in between. Germline values: CDR1 MDHEN, CDR2 SYDVKM. CDR3 coding DNA: TGTGCCAGCAGCCTATCCTCTGGGGTAGGCGTGCTAAAAGCTTTCTTT. This translates into CASSLSSGVGVLKAFF.

CDR3 sequence reads: CASSYSDRGSQETQYF. The CDR3 coding sequence is TGTGCCAGCAGTTACTCGGACAGGGGGTCGCAAGAGACCCAGTACTTC. The J gene is TRBJ2-5, the V gene TRBV6-2 or TRBV6-3, with 10 positions matching TRBD1. Unmatched junction bases numbered 3, after V lost 0 bases and J lost 2 bases. Germline loops: CDR1 MNHEY, CDR2 SVGEGT. The CDR3 contains 16 residues.

In this sample, this clonotype turned up a few times. This sequence joins TRBV10-3 and TRBJ1-1; D gene uncertain. The CDR3 length is 11 residues. Trimming pared 9 bases from V and 6 bases from J, leaving 11 bases between. Per the germline V gene, CDR1 is ENHRY and CDR2 is SYGVKD. CDR3 DNA: TGTGCCATAGGAGGACGACCTGAAGCTTTCTTT. Translating it yields CAIGGRPEAFF.

V gene TRBV7-2 combines with J gene TRBJ2-1, with 11 bases aligning to TRBD2. CDR1 SGHTA and CDR2 FQGNSA come from the germline V gene. CDR3 length: 15 amino acids. J was trimmed by 13 bases and V by 10 bases; bases with no gene match: 18. The CDR3 protein is CATKPGLAAGGSQFF. The DNA for the CDR3 is TGTGCCACCAAACCGGGACTAGCGGCCGGGGGGTCCCAGTTCTTC.

The rearrangement links TRBV5-1 to TRBJ1-2, with 7 bases identical to TRBD1. CDR3 length: 15 residues. The V gene end was trimmed by 3 bases and the J gene end by 3 bases; junction bases not matched to a gene: 8. Per germline, CDR1 SGHRS and CDR2 YFSETQ. The chain's CDR3 is CASSSTGTVYYGYTF. The CDR3 bases are TGCGCCAGCAGCTCTACCGGGACAGTTTACTATGGCTACACCTTC.